The 29 T cell receptor beta chains in this list originate from one sample, sequenced in a study of shared T cell receptors in the human thymus. Measured with immunoSEQ multiplex PCR; TCRdb has only the in-frame clones, and not every one. The sample holds about 500,000 clones, around 78% seen once. The data were also submitted as part of a second study, on human thymus T cells.

Sequencing was carried out using thymocytes. Receptors were obtained from a boy less than two years old with a congenital heart defect.

The rearrangement uses TRBV6-1 and TRBJ2-5, with 9 bases identical to TRBD1. Germline CDR1 reads MNHNS; CDR2 reads SASEGT. The CDR3 sequence is 15 residues long. V was clipped by 4 bases and J by 4 bases; unmatched bases: 7. CDR3 in DNA: TGTGCCAGCAGTGGCCCCGGGACAGGGAGAGAGACCCAGTACTTC. It codes for CASSGPGTGRETQYF.

V usage is TRBV10-1 and J usage is TRBJ2-1, with D perhaps matching TRBD1 (6 bases). This CDR3 region has 15 residues. V was pared by 4 bases and J by 2 bases, with 12 bases between. The germline CDR1 and CDR2 sequences are WNHNN and SYGVQD (reference sequence). CDR3 amino acids: CASSGGPGAYNEQFF. In nucleotides, the CDR3 is TGCGCCAGCAGTGGAGGCCCAGGGGCCTACAATGAGCAGTTCTTC.

The CDR3 reads CASSHTEGPVGRTSSYNEQFF. CDR3 in DNA: TGCGCCAGCAGCCATACGGAGGGGCCGGTGGGCAGAACGAGCTCCTACAATGAGCAGTTCTTC. The gene calls are TRBV4-3 and TRBJ2-1, with D possibly being TRBD2 (6 bases). Germline values: CDR1 LGHNA, CDR2 YSLEER. The CDR3 runs to 21 residues. V was clipped by 3 bases and J by 0 bases, with 27 bases between them.

V is TRBV29-1 and J is TRBJ2-1; TRBD1 matches at 10 bases. Germline V gene sequence: CDR1 SQVTM, CDR2 ANQGSEA. This CDR3 has 17 residues. V trimming: 7 bases; J trimming: 0 bases; junction bases outside the gene matches: 12. The CDR3 DNA sequence: TGCAGCGCAGAGGGACAGGGGCAAGATTACTCCTACAATGAGCAGTTCTTC. Encoded protein: CSAEGQGQDYSYNEQFF.

This chain joins TRBV11-2 and TRBJ2-5, with D unresolved. The last part of the DNA fits TRBJ2-7 better; the J call may be wrong. The germline V gene encodes CDR1 SGHAT and CDR2 FQNNGV. The length of the CDR3 is 12 residues. CDR3 loop: CASSFLPYEQYF. The CDR3 DNA reads TGTGCCAGCAGCTTCCTACCCTACGAGCAGTACTTC.

This sequence joins TRBV5-1 and TRBJ1-1; a possible D gene is TRBD1 (5 bases). Germline CDR1 reads SGHRS; CDR2 reads YFSETQ. The ends were cut back, 5 bases at V and 0 bases at J, with 14 bases in the middle. The CDR3 is 15 amino acids. The CDR3 is CASRWTGGMNTEAFF. CDR3 DNA sequence: TGCGCCAGCAGGTGGACCGGGGGGATGAACACTGAAGCTTTCTTT.

The chain combines TRBV7-9 with TRBJ1-2; D is ambiguous. The CDR3 is made up of 15 amino acids. Germline CDR1 and CDR2: SEHNR and FQNEAQ (reference sequence). Trimming left V 2 bases short and J 8 bases short, with 18 bases between. The DNA of the CDR3 is TGTGCCAGCAGCTTAAGGCCGGGGATTGAGGAGGGCTACACCTTC. Its protein is CASSLRPGIEEGYTF.

This chain joins TRBV15 and TRBJ2-6; no reliable D call. The V end was cut by 3 bases, the J end by 0 bases, with 6 bases between. The CDR3 spans 15 residues. CDR1 is LNHNV, CDR2 YYDKDF, per germline (reference sequence). The CDR3 DNA follows: TGTGCCACCAGCAGTGACACCTCTGGGGCCAACGTCCTGACTTTC. It codes for CATSSDTSGANVLTF.

The rearrangement uses TRBV14 and TRBJ1-1; no clear D gene. CDR1 and CDR2 (germline): SGHDN, FVKESK. The CDR3 runs 13 residues. V gave up 3 bases and J gave up 1 base, with 6 bases separating them. This chain's CDR3 is CASSHGENTEAFF. The DNA of the CDR3 is TGTGCCAGCAGCCACGGAGAGAACACTGAAGCTTTCTTT. Full variable domain (outside the CDR3, taken from reference TRBV14 and TRBJ1-1): EAGVTQFPSHSVIEKGQTVTLRCDPISGHDNLYWYRRVMGKEIKFLLHFVKESKQDESGMPNNRFLAERTGGTYSTLKVQPAELEDSGVYFCASSHGENTEAFFGQGTRLTVV.

The chain links TRBV21-1 to TRBJ2-3; the D call of TRBD2 is as the table states it, not checked on the DNA. TRBV21-1 is a pseudogene. The CDR3 loop spans 15 amino acids. The CDR3 protein is CASFGRREEVDTQYF. DNA for the CDR3: TGTGCCAGTTTTGGGAGGCGGGAGGAGGTAGATACGCAGTATTTT.

This clone occurred a few times. This chain's CDR3 is CASRRNDNRQETQYF. CDR3 in DNA: TGTGCCAGCAGGCGGAACGATAACAGGCAAGAGACCCAGTACTTC. V is TRBV28 and J is TRBJ2-5; D possibly corresponds to TRBD1 (5 bases). With 6 bases removed from V and 2 bases from J, the gap between germline ends came to 16 bases. The V gene's germline CDR1 is MDHEN and CDR2 SYDVKM. CDR3 size: 15 residues.

This clone has just one count. The V and J genes are TRBV11-2 and TRBJ1-5, with D unclear. The CDR3 is 15 residues long. Germline V gene lookup returns CDR1 SGHAT and CDR2 FQNNGV. The germline V and J ends were trimmed by 4 bases and 1 base, with 11 bases remaining between them. The chain's CDR3 is CASSSTGRSNQPQHF. DNA for the CDR3: TGTGCCAGCAGCTCCACGGGAAGGAGCAATCAGCCCCAGCATTTT. The entire variable domain, with the rest obtained from reference TRBV11-2 and TRBJ1-5, is as follows: EAGVAQSPRYKIIEKRQSVAFWCNPISGHATLYWYQQILGQGPKLLIQFQNNGVVDDSQLPKDRFSAERLKGVDSTLKIQPAKLEDSAVYLCASSSTGRSNQPQHFGDGTRLSIL.

The chain joins TRBV19 to TRBJ1-5, with a tentative D call TRBD1 (6 bases). Germline CDR1 is LNHDA and CDR2 is SQIVND (reference sequence). V lost 7 bases and J lost 5, with 9 bases in between. CDR3 length equals 12 residues. The CDR3 loop is CASTEGDQPQHF. The CDR3 DNA sequence: TGTGCCAGTACCGAGGGGGATCAGCCCCAGCATTTT.

The chain couples TRBV4-1 to TRBJ2-4; 7 nucleotides align to TRBD2. Trimming took 1 base from V and 1 from J; bases not matched to a gene: 10. Germline CDR1 and CDR2: MGHRA and YSYEKL. There are 18 residues in the CDR3. The CDR3 DNA reads TGCGCCAGCAGCCAAGCCCTTAGAATGGGAGGGGCCAAAAACATTCAGTACTTC. It is translated as CASSQALRMGGAKNIQYF.

The chain has TRBV7-9 and TRBJ1-1, with D perhaps matching TRBD1 (5 bases). CDR1 is SEHNR, CDR2 FQNEAQ, per germline (reference sequence). V shed 5 bases and J shed 3 bases, with 7 bases lying between them. The CDR3 length is 12 residues. The CDR3, as DNA: TGTGCCAGCAGCCGGGGGTACACTGAAGCTTTCTTT. This codes for CASSRGYTEAFF.

This clone was counted a single time. This chain uses TRBV14 with TRBJ2-1, with 11 bases that match TRBD2. There are 16 residues in the CDR3. Trimming took 8 bases from V and 10 from J; bases not matched to a gene: 16. Germline CDR1 is SGHDN and CDR2 is FVKESK. CDR3 nucleotide sequence: TGTGCCAGCTCCTCCCATAGCGGGAGGGTTCTTGGAGAGCAGTTCTTC. Translation: CASSSHSGRVLGEQFF.

The rearrangement joins TRBV7-9 to TRBJ2-7, with a weak D call TRBD1 (6 bases). Trimming removed 5 bases at V and 2 bases at J, with 13 bases between. Per the germline V gene, CDR1 is SEHNR and CDR2 is FQNEAQ (reference sequence). The CDR3 contains 14 residues. CDR3 loop: CASSPDRKPYEQYF. The CDR3 DNA follows: TGTGCCAGCAGCCCAGACAGGAAACCCTACGAGCAGTACTTC.

The chain combines TRBV29-1 with TRBJ2-3; unclear D gene. This CDR3 contains 15 residues. The germline V gene has CDR1 SQVTM and CDR2 ANQGSEA. Trimming took 4 bases from V and 3 from J, leaving 17 bases between them. The CDR3 loop is CSVGTSGTETDTQYF. The CDR3 nucleotides are TGCAGCGTTGGCACCTCCGGCACAGAGACAGATACGCAGTATTTT.

This chain uses TRBV5-6 with TRBJ2-5; 8 nucleotides agree with TRBD1. The CDR3 sequence is 15 residues long. V lost 0 bases, J lost 2 bases, and 3 bases stayed unmatched. Germline assignment: CDR1 SGHDT and CDR2 YYEEEE. The CDR3 nucleotides read TGTGCCAGCAGCTTGGACGGACAGGGACAAGAGACCCAGTACTTC. The encoded protein is CASSLDGQGQETQYF.

This clone was seen a few times. The chain recombines TRBV28 with TRBJ2-3; 11 bases align to TRBD1. The trim removed 2 bases at V and 5 bases at J, leaving 6 bases unmatched. The germline V gene has CDR1 MDHEN and CDR2 SYDVKM. This CDR3 region has 16 residues. The CDR3 region is CASSLAGQGGGDTQYF. DNA of the CDR3: TGTGCCAGCAGTTTAGCGGGACAGGGGGGTGGAGATACGCAGTATTTT.

This chain uses TRBV4-2 with TRBJ2-7; TRBD2 is a possible D gene (5 bases). Germline CDR1 and CDR2: LGHNA and YNFKEQ. The ends were cut back, 0 bases at V and 1 base at J, with 10 bases in the middle. The length of the CDR3 is 15 residues. CDR3 protein: CASSQDRRGSYEQYF. The DNA of the CDR3 is TGTGCCAGCAGCCAAGATCGACGGGGTTCCTACGAGCAGTACTTC.

There are a few counts of this clone. The rearrangement links TRBV21-1 to TRBJ2-7; TRBD1, as called in the table, went unchecked against the DNA. TRBV21-1 is a documented pseudogene. The CDR3 length is 16 residues. In nucleotides, the CDR3 is TGTGCCAGCAGCAAACCGGACAGGGGGCGCGTCGACGAGCAGTACTTC. Translated: CASSKPDRGRVDEQYF.

The rearrangement links TRBV30 to TRBJ2-3; TRBD2 might be the D (6 bases). Germline V lookup: CDR1 GTSNPN, CDR2 SVGIG (reference sequence). CDR3 size: 15 residues. The V end was cut by 0 bases, the J end by 5 bases, with 15 bases between. Written as DNA, the CDR3 is TGTGCCTGGAGTGTACAAGGCGGGAAAGTAGATACGCAGTATTTT. It specifies CAWSVQGGKVDTQYF.

V usage is TRBV28 and J usage is TRBJ1-4; 8 nucleotides match TRBD1. CDR1 is MDHEN and CDR2 is SYDVKM in the germline V gene. The CDR3 loop spans 12 amino acids. V was clipped by 6 bases and J by 11 bases; unmatched bases: 5. CDR3 sequence reads: CASSPNRGKLFF. Written as DNA, the CDR3 is TGTGCCAGCAGCCCTAACAGGGGGAAACTGTTTTTT.

This clone appeared a single time. The rearrangement joins TRBV7-9 to TRBJ2-7, with 7 bases fitting TRBD2. This CDR3 has 11 amino acids. CDR1 is SEHNR and CDR2 is FQNEAQ in the germline V gene (reference sequence). V shed 2 bases, J shed 11 bases, and the junction held 3 bases outside the gene matches. The chain's CDR3 is CASSLLAVEYF. CDR3 coding DNA: TGTGCCAGCAGCTTACTAGCGGTGGAGTACTTC.

V is TRBV6-5 and J is TRBJ1-1; 10 nucleotides line up with TRBD1. This CDR3 is 13 amino acids long. Germline CDR1 reads MNHEY; CDR2 reads SVGAGI. Trimming removed 10 bases from V and 6 bases from J; junction bases left unmatched: 8. The CDR3 here is CATTGGAKAEAFF. CDR3 in DNA: TGTGCCACGACAGGGGGCGCGAAGGCTGAAGCTTTCTTT.

The chain combines TRBV5-1 with TRBJ2-1; 7 bases line up with TRBD2. Germline V gene data show CDR1 as SGHRS and CDR2 as YFSETQ. With 3 bases clipped from V and 3 bases from J, the junction kept 12 bases outside the gene matches. The CDR3 is 17 amino acids. In nucleotides, the CDR3 is TGCGCCAGCAGCTCCGGAGTACCCAGCGGGAACTACAATGAGCAGTTCTTC. Translating it yields CASSSGVPSGNYNEQFF.

This clone was seen only once. Other nucleotide sequences from this sample produce the same CDR3. CDR3 nucleotide sequence: TGTGCCAGCAGTGAGGGCAGCTCCTACGAGCAGTACTTC. Its protein is CASSEGSSYEQYF. This sequence joins TRBV2 and TRBJ2-7; no clear D. The V gene's germline CDR1 is SNHLY and CDR2 FYNNEI. Trimming removed 3 bases from V and 0 bases from J, with 6 bases in between. The CDR3 length is 13 residues.

This chain joins TRBV5-6 and TRBJ2-3; the match to TRBD2 covers 12 bases. The junction had 13 bases not matched to a gene; V was cut back by 4 bases and J by 1 base. CDR1 is SGHDT and CDR2 is YYEEEE in the germline V gene. CDR3 length equals 19 residues. The CDR3 here is CASSLYSSGRAPGTDTQYF. CDR3 sequence (DNA): TGTGCCAGCAGCCTGTACTCTAGCGGGAGGGCCCCGGGCACAGATACGCAGTATTTT.